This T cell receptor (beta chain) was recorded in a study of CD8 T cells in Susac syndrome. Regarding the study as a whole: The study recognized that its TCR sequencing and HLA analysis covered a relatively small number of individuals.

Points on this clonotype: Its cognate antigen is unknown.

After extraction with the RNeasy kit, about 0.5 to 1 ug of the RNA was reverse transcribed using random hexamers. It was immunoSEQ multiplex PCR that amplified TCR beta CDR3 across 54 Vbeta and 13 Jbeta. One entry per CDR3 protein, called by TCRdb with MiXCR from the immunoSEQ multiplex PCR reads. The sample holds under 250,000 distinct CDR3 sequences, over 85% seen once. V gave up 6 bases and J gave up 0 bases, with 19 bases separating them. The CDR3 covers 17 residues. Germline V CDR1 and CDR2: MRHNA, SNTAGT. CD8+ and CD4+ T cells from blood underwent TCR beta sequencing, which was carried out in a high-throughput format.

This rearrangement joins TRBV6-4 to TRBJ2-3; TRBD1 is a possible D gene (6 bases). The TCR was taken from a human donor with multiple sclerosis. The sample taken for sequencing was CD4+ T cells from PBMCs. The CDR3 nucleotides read TGTGCCAGCAGAGTCCTATACAGGGCCGCTAGCACAGATACGCAGTATTTT. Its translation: CASRVLYRAASTDTQYF.